This TCR beta chain was obtained from a study of blood T cells in healthy people across ages. Using a J-beta primer mix together with a sample-barcoded 5' primer, a second PCR was run for roughly 6 to 12 cycles. Each CDR3 protein gets one entry after TCRdb re-called the 5' RACE reads with MiXCR. The table has approximately 2,000,000 distinct CDR3 sequences, 35% to 50% seen once. There are a few counts of this clonotype. Antigen: not known. Study results and limitations: Bulk PBMC profiling left naive and antigen-experienced comparisons inconclusive.

The length of the CDR3 is 14 residues. V was trimmed by 6 bases and J by 3 bases, leaving 14 bases between them. The V gene is TRBV12-3 or TRBV12-4, the J gene TRBJ2-5; D may be TRBD2 (6 bases). The sequenced sample consisted of blood. This receptor was identified in a human donor in good health. CDR3 sequence reads: CASSPNGGKETQYF. Here the CDR3 DNA reads TGTGCCAGCAGCCCTAACGGGGGTAAAGAGACCCAGTACTTC.